The 19 T cell receptor beta chains reported below all come from one sample, sequenced in a study of T-cell reconstitution after alpha-beta-depleted transplantation in children. Unique molecular identifiers were used in preparing the TCRbeta library. TCRdb recomputed calls from the PCR reads with MiXCR, one row per CDR3 protein. The sample contains some 220,000 distinct CDR3 sequences, under 9.5% of which appear only once. Source: PBMCs from the stem cell graft donor, taken from the stem cell graft. The receptors were gathered from a human donor who donated a stem cell graft to a child with acute lymphoblastic leukemia.

This clonotype was observed a handful of times. This chain uses TRBV29-1 with TRBJ1-1, with D possibly TRBD1 on 5 matching bases. Looked up from germline, CDR1 is SQVTM and CDR2 is ANQGSEA. V lost 0 bases, J lost 10 bases, and 21 bases lay in between. This CDR3 has 15 residues. The CDR3 here is CSVEERKAGRAAAFF. The DNA of the CDR3 is TGCAGCGTTGAAGAAAGAAAAGCAGGGCGGGCGGCAGCTTTCTTT.

The V call is TRBV7-9, the J call TRBJ2-3; 9 positions agree with TRBD1. Germline CDR1 SEHNR, CDR2 FQNEAQ (reference sequence). This CDR3 has 15 amino acids. Losses at the gene ends were 6 bases for V and 4 bases for J; bases not matched to a gene: 8. The CDR3: CASSSTGTGSDTQYF. Written as DNA, the CDR3 is TGTGCCAGCAGTTCTACCGGGACAGGGTCAGATACGCAGTATTTT.

This rearrangement joins TRBV12-3 or TRBV12-4 to TRBJ1-2; 7 nucleotides line up with TRBD1. Losses at the gene ends were 5 bases for V and 5 bases for J; bases not matched to a gene: 8. This CDR3 contains 14 residues. The CDR3 DNA sequence: TGTGCCAGCAGTGCCCGACAGGGAAAATATGGCTACACCTTC. Translating gives CASSARQGKYGYTF.

The DNA of the CDR3 is TGTGCCAGCAGCCAAGAGAGGGTTCCTGGCTACACCTTC. Encoded protein: CASSQERVPGYTF. This rearrangement joins TRBV4-2 to TRBJ1-2; D gene uncertain. The CDR3 has 13 residues. Germline lookup yields CDR1 LGHNA and CDR2 YNFKEQ. V was pared by 0 bases and J by 7 bases, with 9 bases between.

This clonotype was seen ten or more times. This sequence joins TRBV5-5 and TRBJ1-1, with TRBD1 identical over 9 bases. Trimming took 4 bases from V and 3 from J; bases not matched to a gene: 7. Germline loops: CDR1 SGHKS, CDR2 YYEKEE (reference sequence). The CDR3 spans 15 residues. This CDR3 is CASSVKQGADTEAFF. The CDR3 DNA is TGTGCCAGCAGCGTAAAACAGGGGGCCGACACTGAAGCTTTCTTT.

This sequence joins TRBV28 and TRBJ2-3; D not resolved. Between the trimmed V and J ends, which lost 5 bases and 6 bases, there was a span of 9 bases. CDR1 and CDR2 from the germline V gene are MDHEN and SYDVKM. This CDR3 comprises 12 residues. CDR3 in amino acids: CASSPNRDTQYF. The CDR3, as DNA: TGTGCCAGCAGTCCAAACCGGGATACGCAGTATTTT. Combining the CDR3 with reference TRBV28 and TRBJ2-3 gives the whole variable domain DVKVTQSSRYLVKRTGEKVFLECVQDMDHENMFWYRQDPGLGLRLIYFSYDVKMKEKGDIPEGYSVSREKKERFSLILESASTNQTSMYLCASSPNRDTQYFGPGTRLTVL.

This chain links TRBV27 with TRBJ1-5; a possible D gene is TRBD1 (5 bases). From germline, CDR1 is MNHEY and CDR2 SMNVEV (reference sequence). The CDR3 loop spans 15 amino acids. Deletions cut 5 bases from V and 0 bases from J, with 11 bases between. The CDR3, as DNA: TGTGCCAGCAGTACAAGACAGACTAGCAATCAGCCCCAGCATTTT. It specifies CASSTRQTSNQPQHF.

Ten or more counts support this clonotype. The chain combines TRBV7-8 with TRBJ1-5; no firm D call. Trimming took 5 bases from V and 0 from J, leaving 23 bases between them. This CDR3 spans 19 amino acids. Germline loops: CDR1 SGHVS, CDR2 FQNEAQ. CDR3 nucleotide sequence: TGTGCCAGCAGCCGACTACAAACCGAGGGCGCTAATAGCAATCAGCCCCAGCATTTT. Translating gives CASSRLQTEGANSNQPQHF.

This clonotype turned up a few times. The chain combines TRBV7-6 with TRBJ2-3, with a weak D call TRBD2 (7 bases). The CDR3 runs to 15 residues. Germline V CDR1 and CDR2: SGHVS, FNYEAQ. Trimming stripped 0 bases from V and 5 bases from J, with 12 bases between. CDR3 nucleotides: TGTGCCAGCAGCTTAGCGGGGGGGCCCGGAGATACGCAGTATTTT. This encodes CASSLAGGPGDTQYF.

This clonotype was counted at least ten times. The chain links TRBV24-1 to TRBJ2-3; possible D gene TRBD1, 6 bases. Germline lookup yields CDR1 KGHDR and CDR2 SFDVKD. The CDR3 length is 16 residues. V lost 3 bases, J lost 4 bases, and 16 bases lay in between. CDR3 region: CATSDPGDDLPDTQYF. The CDR3 DNA follows: TGTGCCACCAGTGATCCAGGGGACGACTTGCCAGATACGCAGTATTTT.

This clonotype has more than one count but fewer than ten. CDR3 nucleotides: TGTGCCTGGAGACAGCCGGTGGGTGAAAAACTGTTTTTT. Its protein product is CAWRQPVGEKLFF. The V gene is TRBV30, the J gene TRBJ1-4; D is unresolved. The V end lost 3 bases, the J end lost 7 bases, and 12 bases lay between the germline ends. CDR3 size: 13 residues. Per germline, CDR1 GTSNPN and CDR2 SVGIG (reference sequence).

This clonotype is medium-sized within its sample. The chain links TRBV11-1 to TRBJ1-1; TRBD1 matches at 9 bases. CDR3 length: 15 amino acids. The germline CDR1 and CDR2 sequences are SGHAT and FQDESV (reference sequence). Trimming took 0 bases from V and 4 from J; bases not matched to a gene: 3. The CDR3 DNA sequence: TGTGCCAGCAGCTTAGCGCGGACAGGGGCCACTGAAGCTTTCTTT. Protein product: CASSLARTGATEAFF.

The rearrangement joins TRBV5-1 to TRBJ1-6; TRBD1 matches 7 bases. The CDR3 spans 16 residues. V dropped 4 bases and J dropped 7; count of bases not matched to a gene: 11. CDR1 is SGHRS and CDR2 is YFSETQ in the germline V gene. CDR3 nucleotide sequence: TGCGCCAGCAGCCGGACAGGAACTCTGACCAATTCACCCCTCCACTTT. Translated, it gives CASSRTGTLTNSPLHF. The full variable domain, completed using reference TRBV5-1 and TRBJ1-6, is KAGVTQTPRYLIKTRGQQVTLSCSPISGHRSVSWYQQTPGQGLQFLFEYFSETQRNKGNFPGRFSGRQFSNSRSEMNVSTLELGDSALYLCASSRTGTLTNSPLHFGNGTRLTVT.

This clonotype was seen many times. The J gene is TRBJ1-1, the V gene TRBV10-3, with unresolved D. V was pared by 4 bases and J by 1 base, with 7 bases between. This CDR3 spans 13 amino acids. Germline V lookup: CDR1 ENHRY, CDR2 SYGVKD. The CDR3 region has the DNA TGTGCCATCAGTGGATACGGGAACACTGAAGCTTTCTTT. It specifies CAISGYGNTEAFF.

The J gene is TRBJ2-1, the V gene TRBV12-3 or TRBV12-4, with TRBD2 identical over 11 bases. This CDR3 region has 15 residues. With 4 bases clipped from V and 6 bases from J, the junction kept 5 bases outside the gene matches. CDR3 bases: TGTGCCAGCAGTTCTTGGCTAGCGGGGGGCAATGAGCAGTTCTTC. It codes for CASSSWLAGGNEQFF.

This clonotype has at least ten counts. The V gene is TRBV11-2, the J gene TRBJ2-5, with 9 bases that match TRBD1. V lost 5 bases and J lost 5; bases outside the gene matches: 9. The CDR3 has 15 residues. Looked up from germline, CDR1 is SGHAT and CDR2 is FQNNGV. The CDR3 region is CASSRNRGHGETQYF. CDR3 bases: TGTGCCAGCAGCCGAAACAGGGGGCACGGGGAGACCCAGTACTTC.

The rearrangement uses TRBV10-3 and TRBJ2-5, with a weak D call TRBD1 (5 bases). There are 13 residues in the CDR3. V dropped 4 bases and J dropped 2 bases, with 8 bases sitting between them. Germline values: CDR1 ENHRY, CDR2 SYGVKD. The CDR3 region is CAISGTYQETQYF. In nucleotides, the CDR3 is TGTGCCATCAGTGGGACATATCAAGAGACCCAGTACTTC.

In this sample, this clonotype turned up a few times. V usage is TRBV18 and J usage is TRBJ2-3, with 7 bases fitting TRBD2. The germline V gene encodes CDR1 KGHSH and CDR2 LQKENI. The CDR3 runs to 15 residues. With V trimmed by 0 bases and J by 6 bases, 6 bases remained unmatched. The CDR3: CASSPPGGESDTQYF. CDR3 nucleotides: TGTGCCAGCTCACCACCGGGGGGGGAATCGGATACGCAGTATTTT.

J is TRBJ2-7 and V is TRBV14; the D is unclear. Germline CDR1 and CDR2: SGHDN and FVKESK. V lost 9 bases, J lost 2 bases, and 11 bases lay in between. This CDR3 has 12 residues. CDR3 protein: CASSQMTYEQYF. The CDR3, as DNA: TGTGCCAGTTCCCAGATGACCTACGAGCAGTACTTC.